A few counts support the clone carrying this T cell receptor (beta chain). This sample was included in a study of blood T cells in healthy people across ages. PCR was performed a second time for roughly 7 to 12 cycles using a sample-barcoded 5' primer and a J-beta primer mix. TCRdb itself ran the 5' RACE reads through MiXCR, one entry per CDR3 protein. The sample includes 1.8 million or so distinct CDR3 sequences, 39% of them seen just once. The J segment lost 2 bases and the V segment lost 3 bases, leaving 5 bases of the junction unmatched. The CDR3 loop spans 15 amino acids. The chain uses TRBV12-3 or TRBV12-4 and TRBJ1-1; TRBD1 aligns across 8 bases. Material: blood. This receptor was taken from a human donor in good health. The CDR3 reads CASSFRPGGNTEAFF. The CDR3 coding sequence is TGTGCCAGCAGTTTTAGGCCAGGGGGCAACACTGAAGCTTTCTTT.